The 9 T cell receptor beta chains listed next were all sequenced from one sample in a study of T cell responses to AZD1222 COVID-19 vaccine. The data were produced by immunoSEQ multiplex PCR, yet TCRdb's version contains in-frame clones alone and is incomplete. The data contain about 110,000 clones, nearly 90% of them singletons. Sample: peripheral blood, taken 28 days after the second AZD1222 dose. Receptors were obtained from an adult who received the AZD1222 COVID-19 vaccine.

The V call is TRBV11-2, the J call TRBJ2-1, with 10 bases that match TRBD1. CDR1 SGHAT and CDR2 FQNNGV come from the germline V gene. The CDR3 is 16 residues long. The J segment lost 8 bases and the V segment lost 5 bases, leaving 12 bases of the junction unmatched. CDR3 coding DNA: TGTGCCAGCAGCCTACGCAGGACAGGGGGTAGCGATGAGCAGTTCTTC. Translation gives CASSLRRTGGSDEQFF. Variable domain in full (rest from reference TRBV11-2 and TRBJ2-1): EAGVAQSPRYKIIEKRQSVAFWCNPISGHATLYWYQQILGQGPKLLIQFQNNGVVDDSQLPKDRFSAERLKGVDSTLKIQPAKLEDSAVYLCASSLRRTGGSDEQFFGPGTRLTVL.

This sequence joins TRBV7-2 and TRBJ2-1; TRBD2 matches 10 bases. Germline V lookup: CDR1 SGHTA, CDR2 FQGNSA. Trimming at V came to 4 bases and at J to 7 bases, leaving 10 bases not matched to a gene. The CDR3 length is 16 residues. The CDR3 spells CASSSSSGSFGNEQFF. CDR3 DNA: TGTGCCAGCAGCTCTTCTAGCGGGAGTTTTGGGAATGAGCAGTTCTTC.

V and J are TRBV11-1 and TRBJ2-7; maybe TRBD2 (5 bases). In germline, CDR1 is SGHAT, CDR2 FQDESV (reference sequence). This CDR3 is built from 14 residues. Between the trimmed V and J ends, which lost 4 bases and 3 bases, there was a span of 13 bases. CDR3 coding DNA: TGTGCCAGCAGCTACGGGGAGACCCACTACGAGCAGTACTTC. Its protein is CASSYGETHYEQYF. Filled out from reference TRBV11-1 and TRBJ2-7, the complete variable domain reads EAEVAQSPRYKITEKSQAVAFWCDPISGHATLYWYRQILGQGPELLVQFQDESVVDDSQLPKDRFSAERLKGVDSTLKIQPAELGDSAMYLCASSYGETHYEQYFGPGTRLTVT.

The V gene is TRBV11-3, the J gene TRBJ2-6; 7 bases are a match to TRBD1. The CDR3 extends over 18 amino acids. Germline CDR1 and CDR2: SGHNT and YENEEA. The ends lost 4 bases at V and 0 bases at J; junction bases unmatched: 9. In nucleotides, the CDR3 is TGTGCCAGCAGCTCAGGGACAGCCGACCTCTCTGGGGCCAACGTCCTGACTTTC. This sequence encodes CASSSGTADLSGANVLTF.

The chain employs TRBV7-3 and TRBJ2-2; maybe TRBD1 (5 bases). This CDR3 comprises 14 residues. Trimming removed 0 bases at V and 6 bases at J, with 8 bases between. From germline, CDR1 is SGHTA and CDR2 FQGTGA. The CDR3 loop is CASSLTSRAGELFF. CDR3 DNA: TGTGCCAGCAGCTTAACAAGCAGGGCCGGGGAGCTGTTTTTT.

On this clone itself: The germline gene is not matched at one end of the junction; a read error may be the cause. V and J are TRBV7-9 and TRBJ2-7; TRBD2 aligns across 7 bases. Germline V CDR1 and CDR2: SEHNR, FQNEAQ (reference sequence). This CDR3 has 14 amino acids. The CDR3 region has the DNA TGTGCCAGCAGCTTAGTGGGGACGACTAGCCGTACTTTCTTC. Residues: CASSLVGTTSRTFF. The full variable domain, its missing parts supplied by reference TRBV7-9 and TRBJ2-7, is DTGVSQNPRHKITKRGQNVTFRCDPISEHNRLYWYRQTLGQGPEFLTYFQNEAQLEKSRLLSDRFSAERPKGSFSTLEIQRTEQGDSAMYLCASSLVGTTSRTFFGPGTRLTVT.

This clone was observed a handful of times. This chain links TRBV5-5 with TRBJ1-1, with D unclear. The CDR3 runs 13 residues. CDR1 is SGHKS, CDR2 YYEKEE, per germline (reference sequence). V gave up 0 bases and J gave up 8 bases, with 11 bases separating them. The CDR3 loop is CASSLAGEAEAFF. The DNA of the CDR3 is TGTGCCAGCAGCTTGGCTGGGGAAGCGGAAGCTTTCTTT.

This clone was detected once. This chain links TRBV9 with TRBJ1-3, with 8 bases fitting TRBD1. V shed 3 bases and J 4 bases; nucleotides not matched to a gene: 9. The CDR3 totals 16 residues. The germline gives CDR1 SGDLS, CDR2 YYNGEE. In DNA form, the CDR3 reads TGTGCCAGCAGCGCCGACCTTGGACAGGGAGGAAACACCATATATTTT. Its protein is CASSADLGQGGNTIYF. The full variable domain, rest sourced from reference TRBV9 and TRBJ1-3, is DSGVTQTPKHLITATGQRVTLRCSPRSGDLSVYWYQQSLDQGLQFLIQYYNGEERAKGNILERFSAQQFPDLHSELNLSSLELGDSALYFCASSADLGQGGNTIYFGEGSWLTVV.

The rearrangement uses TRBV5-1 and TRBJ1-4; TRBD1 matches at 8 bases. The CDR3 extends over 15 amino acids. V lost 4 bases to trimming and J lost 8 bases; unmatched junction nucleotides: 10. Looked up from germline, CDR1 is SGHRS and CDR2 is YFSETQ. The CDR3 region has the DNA TGCGCCAGCAGCCCGGACAGGGTGAAGGAGGAAAAACTGTTTTTT. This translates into CASSPDRVKEEKLFF.